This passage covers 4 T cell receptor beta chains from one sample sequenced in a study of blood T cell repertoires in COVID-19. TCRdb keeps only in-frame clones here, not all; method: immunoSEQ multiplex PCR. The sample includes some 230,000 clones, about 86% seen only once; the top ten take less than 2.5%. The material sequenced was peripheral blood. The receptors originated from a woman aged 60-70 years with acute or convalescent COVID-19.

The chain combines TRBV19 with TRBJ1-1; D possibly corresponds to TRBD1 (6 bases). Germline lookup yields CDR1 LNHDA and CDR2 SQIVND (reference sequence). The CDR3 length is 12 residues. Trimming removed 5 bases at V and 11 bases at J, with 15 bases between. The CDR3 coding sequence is TGTGCCAGTAGTGAAATACAGGGTCGGGCTTTCTTT. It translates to CASSEIQGRAFF.

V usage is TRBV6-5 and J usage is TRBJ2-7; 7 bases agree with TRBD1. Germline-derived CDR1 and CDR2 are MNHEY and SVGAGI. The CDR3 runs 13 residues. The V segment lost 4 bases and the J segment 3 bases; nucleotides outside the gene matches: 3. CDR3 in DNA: TGTGCCAGCAGTTTCCGACAGGGCTACGAGCAGTACTTC. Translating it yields CASSFRQGYEQYF.

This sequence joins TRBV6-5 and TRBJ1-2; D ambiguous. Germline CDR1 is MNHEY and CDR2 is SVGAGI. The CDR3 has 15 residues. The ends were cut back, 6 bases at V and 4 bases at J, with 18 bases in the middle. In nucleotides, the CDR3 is TGTGCCAGCAGCCGAAGCTGGCAGGAGGGCTATGGCTACACCTTC. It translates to CASSRSWQEGYGYTF.

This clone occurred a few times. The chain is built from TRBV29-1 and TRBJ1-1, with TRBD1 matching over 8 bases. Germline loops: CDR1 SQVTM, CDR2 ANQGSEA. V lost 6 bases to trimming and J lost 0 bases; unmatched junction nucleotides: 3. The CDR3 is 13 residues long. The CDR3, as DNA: TGCAGCGTCTTGGGACAGGTGAACACTGAAGCTTTCTTT. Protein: CSVLGQVNTEAFF.